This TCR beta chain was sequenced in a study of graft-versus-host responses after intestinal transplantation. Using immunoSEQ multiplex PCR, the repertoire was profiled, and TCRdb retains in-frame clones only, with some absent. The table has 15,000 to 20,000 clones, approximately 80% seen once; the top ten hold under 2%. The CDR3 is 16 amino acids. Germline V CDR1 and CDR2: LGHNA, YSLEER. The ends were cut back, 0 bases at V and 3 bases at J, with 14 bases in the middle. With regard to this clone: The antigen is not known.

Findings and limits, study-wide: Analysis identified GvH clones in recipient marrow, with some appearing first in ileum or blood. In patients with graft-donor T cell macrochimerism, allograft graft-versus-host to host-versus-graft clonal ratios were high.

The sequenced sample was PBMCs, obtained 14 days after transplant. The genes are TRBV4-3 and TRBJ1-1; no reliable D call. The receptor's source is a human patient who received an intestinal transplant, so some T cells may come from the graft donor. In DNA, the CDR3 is TGCGCCAGCAGCCAAGAAGGCGGCACCGTGGACACTGAAGCTTTCTTT. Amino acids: CASSQEGGTVDTEAFF.